This T cell receptor (beta chain) was captured by sequencing in a study of T cell repertoires in cytomegalovirus infection. Overall study context: CMV infection plus the matching HLA type was flagged by public TCR beta signatures.

Each CDR3 protein is one row after TCRdb ran MiXCR on the reads. The table lists approximately 730,000 distinct CDR3 sequences, approximately 32% of them singletons. This CDR3 is built from 13 residues. V was clipped by 4 bases and J by 2 bases; unmatched bases: 4. Germline V gene lookup returns CDR1 SQVTM and CDR2 ANQGSEA. Study-level results: Across the ex vivo response, the dominant clonotypes were HLA-C-restricted CMV-specific TCR beta clonotypes. Accumulated public TCR beta family frequency recognized individuals carrying CMV together with the relevant HLA.

To note about this clonotype: What it binds is not known.

Specimen: cultured CD8+ T cells from PBMCs, collected from culture after CMV antigen stimulation. This TCR was recovered from a human donor in good health (CMV status not recorded). Some clones in this sample may be carry-over from other donors' samples. The chain is built from TRBV29-1 and TRBJ1-2; 7 nucleotides agree with TRBD1. The CDR3 protein is CSVVSGQNYGYTF. The CDR3 DNA sequence: TGCAGCGTTGTGTCGGGACAGAACTATGGCTACACCTTC. Full variable domain (missing parts from reference TRBV29-1 and TRBJ1-2): SAVISQKPSRDICQRGTSLTIQCQVDSQVTMMFWYRQQPGQSLTLIATANQGSEATYESGFVIDKFPISRPNLTFSTLTVSNMSPEDSSIYLCSVVSGQNYGYTFGSGTRLTVV.